A selection of T cell receptor beta chains follows, all from one sample in a study of vaccination and CD4 T cells after COVID-19. For these receptors, no antigen is known. TCRdb used MiXCR to reprocess the PCR reads, holding one entry per CDR3 protein. Of more than 10,000 distinct CDR3 sequences listed, 62% were seen once; the top ten hold 9.5% to 15%. Material for sequencing was CD4+ T cells from blood, cultured in vitro. The source is a human donor who had recovered from COVID-19. The conserved cysteine and the conserved F or W are not part of the CDR3 here.

v_gene: TRBV20-1
CDR3aa: SARDRRRGQGAAGANVLT

v_gene: TRBV6-2/TRBV6-3
CDR3aa: ASRRTGNTGELF

v_gene: TRBV6-1
CDR3aa: ASSDSRSHYEQY

v_gene: TRBV20-1
CDR3aa: SASTQLAVSYNEQF

v_gene: TRBV28
CDR3aa: ASSLDGGGRAGEQF

v_gene: TRBV4-3
CDR3aa: ASSQGKGNEQF

v_gene: TRBV27
CDR3aa: ASTSRGGSTDTQY

v_gene: TRBV6-1
CDR3aa: ASSGGRSHTEAF

v_gene: TRBV10-3
CDR3aa: AVNRQGGAQPQH

v_gene: TRBV7-3
CDR3aa: ASSFRDPRDTQY

v_gene: TRBV12-3/TRBV12-4
CDR3aa: ASSLQGDTQY

v_gene: TRBV7-3
CDR3aa: ASSYGDTQY

v_gene: TRBV29-1
CDR3aa: SVVQQETQY

v_gene: TRBV20-1
CDR3aa: SARDRTYSTEAF

v_gene: TRBV20-1
CDR3aa: STQAQIETQY

v_gene: TRBV2
CDR3aa: ASKNLAGVADTQY

v_gene: TRBV7-2
CDR3aa: ASSSAEETQY

v_gene: TRBV28
CDR3aa: ASSLRRQGLGKPQH

v_gene: TRBV2
CDR3aa: ASSRGGWETQY

v_gene: TRBV19
CDR3aa: ASSSRGTGELF

v_gene: TRBV6-1
CDR3aa: ASRAPREVHTGELF

v_gene: TRBV6-1
CDR3aa: ASNFRERGGELF

v_gene: TRBV20-1
CDR3aa: SARRTGLGYNEQF

v_gene: TRBV6-4
CDR3aa: ASSGVAGGTDTQY

v_gene: TRBV7-2
CDR3aa: ASSLARNAYNEQF

v_gene: TRBV5-1
CDR3aa: ASRPENTGELF

v_gene: TRBV6-9
CDR3aa: ASSYPGLAGGGGWVIFEETQY

v_gene: TRBV12-3/TRBV12-4
CDR3aa: ASSSALTGEAF

v_gene: TRBV5-1
CDR3aa: ASSLEGLNYGYT

v_gene: TRBV5-5
CDR3aa: ASSLGPTVYEQY

v_gene: TRBV12-3/TRBV12-4
CDR3aa: ASSRVGSTGELF

v_gene: TRBV4-1
CDR3aa: ASLAGQENQETQY

v_gene: TRBV20-1
CDR3aa: SARDLLQAGPGGPQH

v_gene: TRBV2
CDR3aa: ASSPTSGSTDTQY

v_gene: TRBV20-1
CDR3aa: SARPPARENTGELF

v_gene: TRBV19
CDR3aa: ASSTQTSGSWETQY

v_gene: TRBV6-5
CDR3aa: ASSYMANTGELF

v_gene: TRBV20-1
CDR3aa: SAREQGAYSPLH

v_gene: TRBV28
CDR3aa: ASSPRGDPDTEAF

v_gene: TRBV27
CDR3aa: ASSFSRQGASELF

v_gene: TRBV19
CDR3aa: ASRRLEEGSVGYT